The present TCR beta chain was sequenced within a study of T cell clones after liver transplantation. Overall study: Liver transplant recipients had immunosuppression withdrawal attempted within 2 years. Findings and limits, study-wide: The donor-reactive repertoire was only partly measurable in two subjects, lacking donor cells.

To note about this clone: Its antigen is undetermined.

The trim removed 0 bases at V and 2 bases at J, leaving 7 bases unmatched. This CDR3 has 16 amino acids. CDR1 and CDR2 from the germline V gene are WNHNN and SYGVQD (reference sequence). Here immunoSEQ multiplex PCR was the method, and the copy in TCRdb shows in-frame clones only, minus some. The sample yields tens of thousands of clones, 71% seen once. Sequencing used CD4+ T cells from blood, obtained before liver transplant. The rearrangement joins TRBV10-1 to TRBJ2-7; 7 positions match TRBD1. This sequence was found in a human donor who received a liver transplant. The CDR3: CASSESRTGETYEQYF. CDR3 bases: TGCGCCAGCAGTGAGTCAAGGACAGGCGAAACCTACGAGCAGTACTTC.